The rows below give T cell receptor beta chains drawn from one sample of a study of cytomegalovirus exposure and HLA in healthy donors. The method was immunoSEQ multiplex PCR; TCRdb's version includes in-frame clones alone and lacks a portion of them. Of over 150,000 clones listed, 65% to 85% were seen once; the top ten hold 2.8%. The sample was PBMCs. All receptors come from a man younger than 35 in good health and CMV-seronegative. Each CDR3 is given with its conserved first and last residue. D genes are given only for firm matches. Clone size, where shown, is once, few, many, or a class for clones that have expanded.

V gene	clone size	D gene	J gene	CDR3 protein	CDR3 DNA
TRBV5-1	.	TRBD2	TRBJ2-5	CASSLGRGGRETQYF	TGCGCCAGCAGCTTGGGACGGGGGGGCCGGGAGACCCAGTACTTC
TRBV6-5	.	.	TRBJ2-3	CASSQGGTDTQYF	TGTGCCAGCTCGCAAGGGGGAACAGATACGCAGTATTTT
TRBV27	.	.	TRBJ1-2	CASSETHRVNYGYTF	TGTGCCAGCAGCGAAACCCACAGGGTCAATTATGGCTACACCTTC
TRBV5-1	.	.	TRBJ2-7	CASSWDNYEQYF	TGCGCCAGCAGCTGGGACAACTACGAGCAGTACTTC
TRBV5-1	few	.	TRBJ2-2	CASSFETPNTGELFF	TGCGCCAGCAGCTTCGAGACACCGAACACCGGGGAGCTGTTTTTT
TRBV2	.	.	TRBJ1-5	CASSGGGNQPQHF	TGTGCCAGCAGTGGAGGAGGTAATCAGCCCCAGCATTTT
TRBV19	.	.	TRBJ1-5	CASSIGGQGRQPQHF	TGTGCCAGTAGTATAGGAGGCCAGGGAAGGCAGCCCCAGCATTTT
TRBV30	.	.	TRBJ2-6	CAWSVEWAGANGLTF	TGTGCCTGGAGTGTAGAGTGGGCTGGGGCCAACGGCCTGACTTTC
TRBV6-5	.	.	TRBJ2-4	CASREGNIQYF	TGTGCCAGCCGCGAGGGAAACATTCAGTACTTC
TRBV14	once	.	TRBJ1-1	CASSGDRGLEAFF	TGTGCCAGCAGCGGCGACCGGGGACTCGAAGCTTTCTTT
TRBV5-5	.	.	TRBJ1-5	CASSFEGEPQHF	TGTGCCAGCAGCTTCGAGGGGGAGCCCCAGCATTTT
TRBV10-2	.	.	TRBJ1-2	CASSETANYGYTF	TGCGCCAGCAGTGAGACGGCTAACTATGGCTACACCTTC
TRBV4-2	.	.	TRBJ1-2	CASADNSNYGYTF	TGTGCCAGCGCCGACAACTCTAACTATGGCTACACCTTC
TRBV19	.	TRBD1	TRBJ1-4	CASSRDRGPGELFF	TGTGCCAGTAGTAGGGACAGGGGCCCGGGGGAACTGTTTTTT
TRBV7-6	few	.	TRBJ2-3	CASSLLYRSGTDTQYF	TGTGCCAGCAGCTTACTGTACAGAAGTGGCACAGATACGCAGTATTTT
TRBV6-5	.	.	TRBJ2-7	CASRGPGLAIYEQYF	TGTGCCAGCCGCGGTCCGGGACTGGCCATCTACGAGCAGTACTTC
TRBV5-1	.	.	TRBJ1-4	CASSFSSTNEKLFF	TGCGCCAGCAGCTTTTCCTCAACTAATGAAAAACTGTTTTTT
TRBV27	.	TRBD1	TRBJ1-1	CASIPADRLYRNTEAFF	TGTGCCAGCATCCCAGCGGACAGGCTCTATCGGAACACTGAAGCTTTCTTT
TRBV18	.	TRBD1	TRBJ1-1	CASSPETGGTNTEAFF	TGTGCCAGCTCACCAGAAACAGGGGGGACGAACACTGAAGCTTTCTTT
TRBV7-2	.	TRBD1	TRBJ1-1	CASSLGQVEAFF	TGTGCCAGCAGCTTGGGACAGGTAGAAGCTTTCTTT
TRBV10-3	.	.	TRBJ1-1	CAIRDMDTEAFF	TGTGCCATCAGAGACATGGACACTGAAGCTTTCTTT
TRBV6-1	.	.	TRBJ2-6	CATSGLRGANVLTF	TGTGCCACCTCGGGACTCAGAGGGGCCAACGTCCTGACTTTC
TRBV29-1	once	TRBD1	TRBJ1-1	CSAVGQGREAFF	TGCAGCGCTGTGGGACAGGGTCGGGAGGCTTTCTTT
TRBV10-1	.	.	TRBJ2-5	CASSEAGAPYQETQYF	TGCGCCAGCAGTGAAGCTGGGGCCCCGTACCAAGAGACCCAGTACTTC
TRBV11-2	few	TRBD1	TRBJ1-2	CASSSPTGVGYGYTF	TGTGCCAGCAGCTCCCCGACAGGGGTCGGCTATGGCTACACCTTC
TRBV7-8	once	TRBD2	TRBJ2-5	CASSPRTSGGAGLGETQYF	TGTGCCAGCAGCCCTCGGACTAGCGGGGGGGCAGGGTTGGGGGAGACCCAGTACTTC
TRBV6-5	.	.	TRBJ1-1	CASDREAFF	TGTGCCAGCGACAGAGAAGCTTTCTTT
TRBV28	.	TRBD1	TRBJ1-4	CASNIPQGGNEKLFF	TGTGCCAGCAATATCCCACAGGGGGGAAATGAAAAACTGTTTTTT
TRBV27	.	.	TRBJ2-3	CASSPIILKGAADTQYF	TGTGCCAGCAGTCCTATTATTCTAAAGGGAGCGGCTGATACGCAGTATTTT
TRBV29-1	.	.	TRBJ1-1	CSGRVDTEAFF	TGCAGTGGTCGCGTGGACACTGAAGCTTTCTTT
TRBV2	.	TRBD1	TRBJ2-3	CASTDRGLGDTQYF	TGTGCCAGCACAGACAGGGGTTTGGGAGATACGCAGTATTTT